This entry lists 23 T cell receptor beta chains sequenced from one sample in a study of T cell responses to AZD1222 COVID-19 vaccine. TCRdb's copy holds only in-frame clones and misses some; the assay was immunoSEQ multiplex PCR. The sample lists over 85,000 clones, roughly 90% occurring once. The sample here was peripheral blood, taken 28 days after the second AZD1222 dose. All receptors derive from an adult who received the AZD1222 COVID-19 vaccine.

V gene TRBV11-3 combines with J gene TRBJ2-3; perhaps TRBD2 as D (6 bases). Per the germline V gene, CDR1 is SGHNT and CDR2 is YENEEA. Trimming removed 5 bases from V and 8 bases from J, with 14 bases in between. The length of the CDR3 is 13 residues. This chain's CDR3 is CASSMGLGFTQYF. CDR3 bases: TGTGCCAGCAGCATGGGACTCGGCTTTACGCAGTATTTT. Full variable domain (rest looked up from reference TRBV11-3 and TRBJ2-3): EAGVVQSPRYKIIEKKQPVAFWCNPISGHNTLYWYLQNLGQGPELLIRYENEEAVDDSQLPKDRFSAERLKGVDSTLKIQPAELGDSAVYLCASSMGLGFTQYFGPGTRLTVL.

The chain carries TRBV6-5 and TRBJ1-4; 7 nucleotides match TRBD1. The V and J ends lost 4 bases and 7 bases, in that order; junction bases with no gene match: 3. Germline V gene sequence: CDR1 MNHEY, CDR2 SVGAGI. The length of the CDR3 is 13 residues. The CDR3 region is CASSWQGGEKLFF. CDR3 nucleotide sequence: TGTGCCAGCAGTTGGCAGGGGGGTGAAAAACTGTTTTTT.

The chain carries TRBV27 and TRBJ2-3, with D unclear. Per the germline V gene, CDR1 is MNHEY and CDR2 is SMNVEV (reference sequence). Trimming took 5 bases from V and 2 from J, leaving 11 bases between them. The CDR3 spans 14 residues. The CDR3 is CASSNDRATDTQYF. The CDR3 DNA follows: TGTGCCAGCAGTAACGACCGGGCCACAGATACGCAGTATTTT.

The gene calls are TRBV14 and TRBJ2-7; TRBD1 agrees at 8 bases. The length of the CDR3 is 13 residues. Looked up from germline, CDR1 is SGHDN and CDR2 is FVKESK. Trimming cost V 1 base and J 7 bases; bases outside gene matches: 3. CDR3: CASSQGTGREQYF. In DNA form, the CDR3 reads TGTGCCAGCAGCCAAGGGACAGGGCGGGAGCAGTACTTC. Full variable domain (rest looked up from reference TRBV14 and TRBJ2-7): EAGVTQFPSHSVIEKGQTVTLRCDPISGHDNLYWYRRVMGKEIKFLLHFVKESKQDESGMPNNRFLAERTGGTYSTLKVQPAELEDSGVYFCASSQGTGREQYFGPGTRLTVT.

This chain links TRBV18 with TRBJ2-2; D might be TRBD2 (6 bases). The CDR3 runs to 15 residues. The V gene's germline CDR1 is KGHSH and CDR2 LQKENI. V gave up 3 bases and J gave up 1 base, with 9 bases separating them. The CDR3: CASSPRGWNTGELFF. CDR3 coding DNA: TGTGCCAGCTCACCTCGGGGGTGGAACACCGGGGAGCTGTTTTTT. Filled out from reference TRBV18 and TRBJ2-2, the complete variable domain reads NAGVMQNPRHLVRRRGQEARLRCSPMKGHSHVYWYRQLPEEGLKFMVYLQKENIIDESGMPKERFSAEFPKEGPSILRIQQVVRGDSAAYFCASSPRGWNTGELFFGEGSRLTVL.

Comments on this clone: This sample also contains other DNA sequences that code for the same CDR3. V is TRBV7-8 and J is TRBJ1-2, with D maybe TRBD1 (6 bases). The CDR3 is made up of 13 amino acids. Trimming left V 6 bases short and J 2 bases short, with 10 bases between. Germline V CDR1 and CDR2: SGHVS, FQNEAQ. CDR3: CASRMGANYGYTF. CDR3 nucleotide sequence: TGTGCCAGCAGAATGGGGGCCAACTATGGCTACACCTTC.

The V call is TRBV9, the J call TRBJ2-3; D unresolved. Trimming removed 0 bases from V and 5 bases from J, with 7 bases in between. This CDR3 spans 13 amino acids. Germline V gives CDR1 SGDLS, CDR2 YYNGEE. The CDR3, as DNA: TGTGCCAGCAGCGTAGGGCACTTAGATACGCAGTATTTT. Protein: CASSVGHLDTQYF.

The chain's CDR3 is CASSYAGPNYNSPLHF. The CDR3 nucleotides are TGTGCCAGCAGTTACGCGGGGCCCAATTACAATTCACCCCTCCACTTT. V usage is TRBV6-5 and J usage is TRBJ1-6; D is perhaps TRBD1 (5 bases). The CDR3 has 16 residues. Germline CDR1 and CDR2: MNHEY and SVGAGI. The V end lost 2 bases, the J end lost 7 bases, and 15 bases lay between the germline ends.

V gene TRBV5-1 combines with J gene TRBJ2-5, with D maybe TRBD2 (6 bases). With 0 bases removed from V and 3 bases from J, the gap between germline ends came to 12 bases. This CDR3 has 15 amino acids. In germline, CDR1 is SGHRS, CDR2 YFSETQ. In nucleotides, the CDR3 is TGCGCCAGCAGCTTGGCTAGTGGCGGGGAAGAGACCCAGTACTTC. Its protein product is CASSLASGGEETQYF.

The chain combines TRBV11-2 with TRBJ2-7; 8 bases map to TRBD1. The V segment lost 7 bases and the J segment 0 bases; nucleotides outside the gene matches: 5. CDR1 and CDR2 (germline): SGHAT, FQNNGV. This CDR3 is built from 14 residues. The CDR3 DNA sequence: TGTGCCAGCACCCTACAGGGGGACTCCTACGAGCAGTACTTC. As protein: CASTLQGDSYEQYF.

V and J are TRBV7-2 and TRBJ1-4; the match to TRBD1 covers 10 bases. V gave up 1 base and J gave up 0 bases; unmatched junction bases: 2. The germline CDR1 and CDR2 sequences are SGHTA and FQGNSA. This CDR3 is built from 17 residues. DNA for the CDR3: TGTGCCAGCAGCTTAGGAGGGACAGGGGCAACTAATGAAAAACTGTTTTTT. Translating gives CASSLGGTGATNEKLFF.

Of note for this clone: Other DNA sequences of this sample code for an identical CDR3. This chain uses TRBV28 with TRBJ1-1; TRBD1 might be the D (5 bases). CDR3 length: 12 amino acids. CDR1 and CDR2 from the germline V gene are MDHEN and SYDVKM. With 6 bases removed from V and 5 bases from J, the gap between germline ends came to 10 bases. In DNA, the CDR3 is TGTGCCAGCAGCCTCAGGGAGACTGAAGCTTTCTTT. This encodes CASSLRETEAFF.

The table lists this clone with a count of one. The chain couples TRBV5-1 to TRBJ1-1; the D gene is possibly TRBD1 (6 bases). Trimming shortened V by 3 bases and J by 1 base, and 19 bases separated the two germline ends. The CDR3 is made up of 17 amino acids. The V gene's germline CDR1 is SGHRS and CDR2 YFSETQ. In nucleotides, the CDR3 is TGCGCCAGCAGCTCAGGGCAAGACAGGTCCTGGAACACTGAAGCTTTCTTT. Its protein product is CASSSGQDRSWNTEAFF.

The chain uses TRBV4-1 and TRBJ1-6; 10 bases line up with TRBD1. The CDR3 has 15 residues. CDR1 MGHRA and CDR2 YSYEKL come from the germline V gene. The trim removed 2 bases at V and 7 bases at J, leaving 2 bases unmatched. The CDR3 DNA reads TGCGCCAGCAGCCAACTGGGACAGGGGAATTCACCCCTCCACTTT. It encodes CASSQLGQGNSPLHF.

The rearrangement links TRBV19 to TRBJ1-6; no clear D gene. This CDR3 is built from 14 residues. Germline V lookup: CDR1 LNHDA, CDR2 SQIVND (reference sequence). Trimming left V 7 bases short and J 10 bases short, with 17 bases between. CDR3 sequence: CASTSFAGQSPLHF. The CDR3 DNA sequence: TGTGCCAGTACCTCTTTTGCAGGTCAGTCACCCCTCCACTTT.

V and J are TRBV6-5 and TRBJ1-6; 8 bases agree with TRBD1. The CDR3 length is 15 residues. The germline V gene has CDR1 MNHEY and CDR2 SVGAGI. V trimming: 5 bases; J trimming: 6 bases; junction bases outside the gene matches: 6. CDR3 in DNA: TGTGCCAGCAGTCAGGGACAGGAGACTAATTCACCCCTCCACTTT. Translated, it gives CASSQGQETNSPLHF.

The chain couples TRBV4-1 to TRBJ1-1; 8 bases are shared with TRBD1. CDR1 is MGHRA and CDR2 is YSYEKL in the germline V gene. The ends lost 0 bases at V and 4 bases at J; junction bases unmatched: 10. CDR3 length equals 17 residues. CDR3 bases: TGCGCCAGCAGCCAAGAGGGGAGAATACAGGGGGTCACTGAAGCTTTCTTT. Translation gives CASSQEGRIQGVTEAFF.

The V call is TRBV4-1, the J call TRBJ1-5; D might be TRBD1 (5 bases). The V gene's germline CDR1 is MGHRA and CDR2 YSYEKL. This CDR3 region has 17 residues. V dropped 3 bases and J dropped 1 base, with 16 bases sitting between them. DNA of the CDR3: TGCGCCAGCAGCCAGGAGGGTGGGGCGACGAGCAATCAGCCCCAGCATTTT. Amino acids: CASSQEGGATSNQPQHF.

This chain links TRBV4-1 with TRBJ2-7; 7 nucleotides agree with TRBD1. The CDR3 spans 14 residues. V was clipped by 4 bases and J by 2 bases; unmatched bases: 5. The germline V gene encodes CDR1 MGHRA and CDR2 YSYEKL. CDR3 amino acids: CASSPYDRAYEQYF. CDR3 coding DNA: TGCGCCAGCAGCCCGTACGACAGGGCCTACGAGCAGTACTTC.

The J gene is TRBJ2-1, the V gene TRBV6-4, with a tentative D call TRBD2 (6 bases). The CDR3 runs to 15 residues. V shed 0 bases and J shed 0 bases, with 6 bases lying between them. Germline loops: CDR1 MRHNA, CDR2 SNTAGT. The CDR3 protein is CASSDSAGSYNEQFF. The CDR3 DNA is TGTGCCAGCAGTGACTCAGCGGGCTCCTACAATGAGCAGTTCTTC.

This clone was seen only a few times. The chain recombines TRBV9 with TRBJ1-2; D might be TRBD1 (5 bases). In germline, CDR1 is SGDLS, CDR2 YYNGEE. The CDR3 sequence is 13 residues long. V was clipped by 3 bases and J by 3 bases, with 9 bases between them. CDR3 in DNA: TGTGCCAGCAGCGCCACAGGAGACTATGGCTACACCTTC. Residues: CASSATGDYGYTF.

This clone was seen only once. The genes are TRBV25-1 and TRBJ2-7; either TRBD1 or TRBD2 may fit D (6 bases each). The V gene's germline CDR1 is MGHDK and CDR2 SYGVNS. The CDR3 runs to 14 residues. V lost 4 bases and J 2 bases, leaving 12 bases between the germline ends. The CDR3 loop is CASSGTEGAYEQYF. CDR3 bases: TGTGCCAGCAGTGGGACGGAGGGGGCCTACGAGCAGTACTTC.

The chain employs TRBV27 and TRBJ1-5; the D gene is possibly TRBD1 (6 bases). The V gene lost 5 bases and the J gene lost 2 bases, with 13 bases spanning the gap. The CDR3 is 15 amino acids. Per germline, CDR1 MNHEY and CDR2 SMNVEV (reference sequence). The CDR3 loop reads CASSLWGLGNQPQHF. DNA for the CDR3: TGTGCCAGCAGTCTATGGGGGCTAGGCAATCAGCCCCAGCATTTT.